The clone carrying this TCR beta chain was detected only a few times. Its matching antigen is unknown. A second PCR of about 6 to 11 cycles used a sample-barcoded 5' primer and a J-beta primer mix. TCRdb re-called the 5' RACE reads with MiXCR, one entry per CDR3 protein. The repertoire includes 1.5 million to 2 million distinct CDR3 sequences, around 40% of them detected once, and roughly 24% sits in the top ten. This specimen comes from a study of blood T cells in healthy people across ages. Findings of the study overall: Underestimates were what the diversity estimates from one million T cells were considered to be. Naive T cell percentage showed a strong correlation with the diversity of TCR beta. Across the age range, TCR beta diversity per million T cells fell in a roughly linear way.

The V and J ends lost 6 bases and 4 bases respectively, with 10 bases between them. Germline assignment: CDR1 MDHEN and CDR2 SYDVKM. The CDR3 runs to 12 residues. The sequence came from a human donor in good health. This chain joins TRBV28 and TRBJ2-7, with D perhaps TRBD1 (6 bases). Specimen: blood. This CDR3 reads CASRGTLYEQYF. The CDR3 DNA reads TGTGCCAGCAGGGGGACACTATACGAGCAGTACTTC. Drawing the rest from reference TRBV28 and TRBJ2-7, the complete variable domain is DVKVTQSSRYLVKRTGEKVFLECVQDMDHENMFWYRQDPGLGLRLIYFSYDVKMKEKGDIPEGYSVSREKKERFSLILESASTNQTSMYLCASRGTLYEQYFGPGTRLTVT.